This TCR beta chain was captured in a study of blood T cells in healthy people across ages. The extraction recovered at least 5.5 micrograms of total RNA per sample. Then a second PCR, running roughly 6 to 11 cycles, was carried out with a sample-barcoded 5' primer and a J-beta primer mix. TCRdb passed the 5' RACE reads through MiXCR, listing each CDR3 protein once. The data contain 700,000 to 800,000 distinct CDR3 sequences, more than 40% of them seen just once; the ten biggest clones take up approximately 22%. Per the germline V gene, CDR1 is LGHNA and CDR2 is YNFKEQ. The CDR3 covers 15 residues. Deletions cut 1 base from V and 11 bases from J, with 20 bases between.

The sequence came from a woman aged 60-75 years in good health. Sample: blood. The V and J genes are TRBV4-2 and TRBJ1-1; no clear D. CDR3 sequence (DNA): TGTGCCAGCAGCCAAGTATCGACTGCCAACCCCCTGGCTTTCTTT. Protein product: CASSQVSTANPLAFF.